The 15 T cell receptor beta chains presented below share a single source sample, sequenced in a study of T cell repertoires in cytomegalovirus infection. TCRdb reprocessed the reads with MiXCR, giving one entry per CDR3 protein. The sample lists approximately 100,000 distinct CDR3 sequences; 25% to 35% were seen once. These receptors have no known antigen. Source: CD8+ T cells from cultured PBMCs, taken from culture after CMV antigen stimulation. Receptors originate from a human donor in good health (CMV status not recorded). Some clones in this sample may be carry-over from other donors' samples.

The rearrangement uses TRBV27 and TRBJ2-5; TRBD2 is a possible D gene (5 bases). The CDR3 has 13 residues. Trimming shortened V by 2 bases and J by 5 bases, and 9 bases separated the two germline ends. CDR1 is MNHEY and CDR2 is SMNVEV in the germline V gene (reference sequence). The DNA of the CDR3 is TGTGCCAGCAGTTTACTGGAGGAGGAGACCCAGTACTTC. Translation: CASSLLEEETQYF.

This clonotype was seen more than once but under ten times. The chain's CDR3 is CASSGHLGTGGNQPQHF. CDR3 sequence (DNA): TGTGCCAGTAGTGGTCACCTAGGGACAGGGGGCAATCAGCCCCAGCATTTT. This sequence joins TRBV19 and TRBJ1-5; 10 nucleotides align to TRBD1. V dropped 5 bases and J dropped 2; count of bases not matched to a gene: 9. The CDR3 spans 17 residues. CDR1 is LNHDA, CDR2 SQIVND, per germline (reference sequence).

The chain uses TRBV28 and TRBJ2-7, with a tentative D call TRBD1 (6 bases). Germline CDR1 MDHEN, CDR2 SYDVKM. Trimming stripped 5 bases from V and 1 base from J, with 18 bases between. The CDR3 is 16 residues long. The CDR3 DNA sequence: TGTGCCAGCAGTCTACAGGGTTCAAATTGGTCCTACGAGCAGTACTTC. Translating it yields CASSLQGSNWSYEQYF.

The chain uses TRBV5-1 and TRBJ1-1; a weak D match, TRBD1 (5 bases). The CDR3 is 14 amino acids. The V end lost 3 bases, the J end lost 0 bases, and 9 bases lay between the germline ends. The germline V gene has CDR1 SGHRS and CDR2 YFSETQ. This CDR3 is CASSWGGMNTEAFF. CDR3 sequence (DNA): TGCGCCAGCAGCTGGGGGGGAATGAACACTGAAGCTTTCTTT.

V gene TRBV29-1 combines with J gene TRBJ2-2; no clear D gene. The CDR3 totals 13 residues. Germline V gene sequence: CDR1 SQVTM, CDR2 ANQGSEA. Trimming stripped 4 bases from V and 1 base from J, with 7 bases between. The CDR3, as DNA: TGCAGCGTTGTCGTACAGAACACCGGGGAGCTGTTTTTT. Translation gives CSVVVQNTGELFF.

The chain is built from TRBV5-4 and TRBJ2-5; TRBD1 matches 10 bases. With 4 bases clipped from V and 5 bases from J, the junction kept 11 bases outside the gene matches. Germline CDR1 reads SGHNT; CDR2 reads YYREEE (reference sequence). The CDR3 runs to 16 residues. In DNA, the CDR3 is TGTGCCAGCAGCCGGTCGGGACAGGGGCTTTTGGAGACCCAGTACTTC. Translation gives CASSRSGQGLLETQYF. Full variable domain (outside the CDR3, taken from reference TRBV5-4 and TRBJ2-5): ETGVTQSPTHLIKTRGQQVTLRCSSQSGHNTVSWYQQALGQGPQFIFQYYREEENGRGNFPPRFSGLQFPNYSSELNVNALELDDSALYLCASSRSGQGLLETQYFGPGTRLLVL.

V is TRBV6-6 and J is TRBJ1-2; 9 bases agree with TRBD1. The CDR3 runs 17 residues. Germline values: CDR1 MNHNY, CDR2 SVGAGI (reference sequence). Trimming cost V 2 bases and J 6 bases; bases outside gene matches: 13. The CDR3 nucleotides read TGTGCCAGCAGTTACAACTCAAACCCCCGGACAGGGGATGGCTACACCTTC. Translation gives CASSYNSNPRTGDGYTF.

This rearrangement joins TRBV5-4 to TRBJ2-7, with 7 bases fitting TRBD1. Looked up from germline, CDR1 is SGHNT and CDR2 is YYREEE (reference sequence). The CDR3 runs 15 residues. J gave up 0 bases and V 1 base, and 4 bases lay outside the gene matches. The chain's CDR3 is CASSLIGQASYEQYF. The CDR3 coding sequence is TGTGCCAGCAGCTTGATAGGACAGGCCTCCTACGAGCAGTACTTC.

A few counts support this clonotype. The chain uses TRBV6-5 and TRBJ1-5; D might be TRBD1 (6 bases). This CDR3 is 14 amino acids long. Germline V lookup: CDR1 MNHEY, CDR2 SVGAGI. Trimming left V 5 bases short and J 0 bases short, with 8 bases between. The CDR3 nucleotides are TGTGCCAGCAGTACAGGGTTTAGCAATCAGCCCCAGCATTTT. Protein: CASSTGFSNQPQHF.

CDR3: CASSQSGTGSNNEQFF. The CDR3 DNA reads TGCGCCAGCAGCCAGTCCGGGACAGGGTCAAACAATGAGCAGTTCTTC. The chain couples TRBV4-1 to TRBJ2-1, with 9 bases lining up with TRBD1. There are 16 residues in the CDR3. The V segment lost 3 bases and the J segment 5 bases; nucleotides outside the gene matches: 8. Germline V lookup: CDR1 MGHRA, CDR2 YSYEKL.

The chain employs TRBV13 and TRBJ2-1; maybe TRBD2 (7 bases). The V gene lost 5 bases and the J gene lost 4 bases, with 15 bases spanning the gap. Germline V lookup: CDR1 PRHDT, CDR2 FYEKMQ (reference sequence). CDR3 length: 15 residues. The CDR3 DNA sequence: TGTGCCAGCAGCCATGCGGGGGCCAAATACAATGAGCAGTTCTTC. It yields the protein CASSHAGAKYNEQFF.

This clonotype showed up just a few times. The chain links TRBV19 to TRBJ2-1, with 8 bases lining up with TRBD1. The CDR3 is 14 amino acids. J gave up 3 bases and V 3 bases, and 1 base lay outside the gene matches. CDR1 and CDR2 (germline): LNHDA, SQIVND (reference sequence). For the CDR3, the DNA is TGTGCCAGTAGTATGGGACAGGACTACAATGAGCAGTTCTTC. As protein: CASSMGQDYNEQFF.

The CDR3 is CASSQDPSANTEAFF. The DNA for the CDR3 is TGCGCCAGCAGCCAAGATCCTTCGGCGAACACTGAAGCTTTCTTT. J is TRBJ1-1 and V is TRBV4-1; D is ambiguous. Trimming stripped 0 bases from V and 1 base from J, with 9 bases between. Germline V gene sequence: CDR1 MGHRA, CDR2 YSYEKL. This CDR3 region has 15 residues.

This clonotype was recorded many times. The genes are TRBV28 and TRBJ2-7, with 10 bases fitting TRBD2. Trimming removed 6 bases from V and 4 bases from J; junction bases left unmatched: 12. Per the germline V gene, CDR1 is MDHEN and CDR2 is SYDVKM. CDR3 length: 16 residues. The CDR3 coding sequence is TGTGCCAGCAGCGGAGTGAGCGGGGGGGAGGGTTACGAGCAGTACTTC. It translates to CASSGVSGGEGYEQYF.

This clonotype was observed a handful of times. The chain employs TRBV7-9 and TRBJ2-2; the match to TRBD1 covers 10 bases. The CDR3 is made up of 15 amino acids. The germline CDR1 and CDR2 sequences are SEHNR and FQNEAQ (reference sequence). Trimming removed 10 bases from V and 7 bases from J; junction bases left unmatched: 12. CDR3 bases: TGTGCCACACTCCTGACAGGGGGCGCGAACGGGGAGCTGTTTTTT. This codes for CATLLTGGANGELFF.